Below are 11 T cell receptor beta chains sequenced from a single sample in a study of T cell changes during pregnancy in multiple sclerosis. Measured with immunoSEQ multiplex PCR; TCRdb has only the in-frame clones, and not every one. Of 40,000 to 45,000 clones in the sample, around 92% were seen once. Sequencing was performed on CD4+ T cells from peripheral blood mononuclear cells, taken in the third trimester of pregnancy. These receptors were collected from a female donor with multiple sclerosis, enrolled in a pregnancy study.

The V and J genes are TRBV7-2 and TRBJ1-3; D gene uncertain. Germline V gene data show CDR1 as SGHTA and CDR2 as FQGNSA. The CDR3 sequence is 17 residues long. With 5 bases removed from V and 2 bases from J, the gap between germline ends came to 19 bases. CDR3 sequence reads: CASSPVRAGQAGNTIYF. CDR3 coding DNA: TGTGCCAGCAGCCCTGTGAGGGCCGGGCAGGCTGGAAACACCATATATTTT. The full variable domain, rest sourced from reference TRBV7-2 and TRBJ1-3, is GAGVSQSPSNKVTEKGKDVELRCDPISGHTALYWYRQSLGQGLEFLIYFQGNSAPDKSGLPSDRFSAERTGGSVSTLTIQRTQQEDSAVYLCASSPVRAGQAGNTIYFGEGSWLTVV.

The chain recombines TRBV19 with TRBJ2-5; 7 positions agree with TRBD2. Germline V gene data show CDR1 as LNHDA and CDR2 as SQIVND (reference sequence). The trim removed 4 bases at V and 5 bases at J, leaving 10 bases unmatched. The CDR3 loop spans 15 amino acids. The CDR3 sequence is CASSTRLGGGETQYF. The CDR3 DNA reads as TGTGCCAGTAGTACCCGACTGGGGGGAGGGGAGACCCAGTACTTC.

CDR3 residues: CASSYRDRGLTNEKLFF. CDR3 sequence (DNA): TGTGCCAGCAGCTACCGGGACAGGGGGCTGACTAATGAAAAACTGTTTTTT. The V call is TRBV5-4, the J call TRBJ1-4, with TRBD1 matching 12 bases. The CDR3 runs to 17 residues. From germline, CDR1 is SGHNT and CDR2 YYREEE (reference sequence). J was trimmed by 2 bases and V by 3 bases; bases with no gene match: 5.

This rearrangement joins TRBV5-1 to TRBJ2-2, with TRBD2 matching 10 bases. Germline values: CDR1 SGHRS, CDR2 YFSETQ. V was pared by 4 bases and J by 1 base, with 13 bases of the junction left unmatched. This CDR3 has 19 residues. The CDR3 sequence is CASSLLFIAGGRNTGELFF. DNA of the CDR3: TGCGCCAGCAGCCTTCTATTTATAGCGGGAGGTCGGAACACCGGGGAGCTGTTTTTT.

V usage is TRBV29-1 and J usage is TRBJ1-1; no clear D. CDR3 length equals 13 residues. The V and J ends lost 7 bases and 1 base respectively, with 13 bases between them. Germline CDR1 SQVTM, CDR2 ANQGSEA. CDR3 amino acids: CSGTGGGNTEAFF. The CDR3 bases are TGCAGCGGGACGGGAGGAGGGAACACTGAAGCTTTCTTT.

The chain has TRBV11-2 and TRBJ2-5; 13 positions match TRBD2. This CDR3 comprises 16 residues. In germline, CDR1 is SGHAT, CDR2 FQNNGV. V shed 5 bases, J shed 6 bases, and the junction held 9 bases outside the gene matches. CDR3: CASSTQLAGGQKTQYF. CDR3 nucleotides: TGTGCCAGCAGCACCCAACTAGCGGGAGGGCAAAAGACCCAGTACTTC.

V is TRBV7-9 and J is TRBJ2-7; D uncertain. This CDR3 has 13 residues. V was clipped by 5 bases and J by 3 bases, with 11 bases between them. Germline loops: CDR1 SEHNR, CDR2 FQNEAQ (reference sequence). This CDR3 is CASSPAVYYEQYF. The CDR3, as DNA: TGTGCCAGCAGCCCGGCGGTTTACTACGAGCAGTACTTC.

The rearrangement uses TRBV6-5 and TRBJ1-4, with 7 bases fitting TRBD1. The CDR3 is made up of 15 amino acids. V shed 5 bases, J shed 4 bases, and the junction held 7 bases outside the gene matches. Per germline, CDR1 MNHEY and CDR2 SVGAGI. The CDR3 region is CASSTGQPSNEKLFF. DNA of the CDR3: TGTGCCAGCAGTACGGGACAGCCTAGTAATGAAAAACTGTTTTTT.

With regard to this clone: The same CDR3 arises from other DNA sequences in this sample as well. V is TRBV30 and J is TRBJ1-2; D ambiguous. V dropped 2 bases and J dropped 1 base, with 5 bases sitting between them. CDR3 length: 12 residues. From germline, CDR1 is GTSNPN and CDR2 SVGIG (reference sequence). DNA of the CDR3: TGTGCCTGGAGTTCCAGTAACTATGGCTACACCTTC. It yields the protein CAWSSSNYGYTF.

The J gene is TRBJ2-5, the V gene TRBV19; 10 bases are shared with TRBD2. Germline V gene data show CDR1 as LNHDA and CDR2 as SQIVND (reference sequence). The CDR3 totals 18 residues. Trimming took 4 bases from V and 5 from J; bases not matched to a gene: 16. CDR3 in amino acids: CASSTPTASLAGVETQYF. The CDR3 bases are TGTGCCAGTAGTACTCCGACAGCCTCTCTAGCGGGAGTGGAGACCCAGTACTTC.

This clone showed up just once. CDR3 coding DNA: TGTGCCAGCAGCTATGGACAGAACACTGAAGCTTTCTTT. Translated: CASSYGQNTEAFF. The rearrangement joins TRBV11-2 to TRBJ1-1, with D perhaps TRBD1 (5 bases). The germline CDR1 and CDR2 sequences are SGHAT and FQNNGV. Trimming pared 4 bases from V and 1 base from J, leaving 7 bases between. The CDR3 contains 13 residues.